A single sample is the source of the 3 T cell receptor beta chains below, sequenced in a study of T-cell memory formation after mild COVID-19. One entry per CDR3 protein results from TCRdb running MiXCR on the 5' RACE reads. Found here are approximately 88,000 distinct CDR3 sequences, roughly 25% of them singletons; the top ten hold roughly 39%. Sequenced: PBMCs or a T cell subset sorted from them (not recorded which). The receptors shown here come from a man between 18 and 35 years old who had mild COVID-19 (a few samples of this study predate the infection). Cell type and time point are not known.

Only a few counts were recorded for this clonotype. This chain's CDR3 is CASSQMATLSTDTQYF. The CDR3 coding sequence is TGCGCCAGCAGCCAAATGGCCACGCTTAGCACAGATACGCAGTATTTT. The rearrangement uses TRBV4-1 and TRBJ2-3; D not resolved. Trimming shortened V by 2 bases and J by 0 bases, and 12 bases separated the two germline ends. Per germline, CDR1 MGHRA and CDR2 YSYEKL. This CDR3 region has 16 residues.

DNA of the CDR3: TGCAGTGCGTCAGACCTCCGCGACACACACCCAATCGGCTACACCTTC. Amino acid sequence: CSASDLRDTHPIGYTF. J is TRBJ1-2 and V is TRBV20-1; D ambiguous. The CDR3 has 16 residues. The germline gives CDR1 DFQATT, CDR2 SNEGSKA (reference sequence). V lost 6 bases and J lost 8, with 28 bases in between.

In nucleotides, the CDR3 is TGCGCCAGCAACGGACTAGCCGGGGAGCTGTTTTTT. This translates into CASNGLAGELFF. The J gene is TRBJ2-2, the V gene TRBV10-2; 7 bases line up with TRBD2. CDR1 and CDR2 (germline): WSHSY, SAAADI. J lost 6 bases, V lost 7 bases, and 2 bases had no gene match. The CDR3 covers 12 residues.